The sample holds a few counts of the clone carrying this T cell receptor (beta chain). What it recognizes is unknown. The researchers isolated CD4+ and CD8+ T cells from PBMCs by sorting. The sample originates from a study of CD8+ T cells in alopecia areata. The V and J ends lost 2 bases and 0 bases respectively, with 11 bases between them. The CDR3 contains 16 residues. CDR1 and CDR2 from the germline V gene are MNHNY and SVGAGI (reference sequence). Study observations and caveats: Sequencing of scalp samples also includes resident alphabeta T cells from normal skin. Elevated clonality characterized lesional scalp relative to normal scalp, particularly in alopecia totalis/universalis.

Following extraction, RNA underwent reverse transcription to cDNA, which served as the sequencing template. Assay used: immunoSEQ multiplex PCR; TCRdb lists only in-frame clones, some missing. This sample carries approximately 150,000 clones, more than 75% of them seen once, and the ten largest clones take approximately 15%. The chain joins TRBV6-6 to TRBJ2-4; D not resolved. Material: CD8+ T cells sorted from blood, obtained at week 0. This TCR derives from a human donor with alopecia areata. The CDR3 region has the DNA TGTGCCAGCAGTTACAGGGCCCCGATAGCCAAAAACATTCAGTACTTC. Protein product: CASSYRAPIAKNIQYF.